These T cell receptor beta chains were read from a single sample in a study of memory CD4+ T cells and cytomegalovirus serostatus. The table came from immunoSEQ multiplex PCR; TCRdb's copy has only in-frame clones and leaves some out. The profile covers about 41,000 clones, with 76% appearing a single time and around 6% taken by the ten largest. Sequenced input: memory CD4+ T cells from blood. The source is an adult in good health and CMV-seronegative. Each CDR3 is given with its conserved first and last residue. The order of the fields is V gene, CDR3 length, J gene, D gene, clone size, CDR3 DNA, CDR3 protein. D genes are given only for firm matches. Clone size is not always given. Where it is, it says once, few, many or a class for expanded clones.

v_gene: TRBV28; len: 13; j_gene: TRBJ1-1; d_gene: .; abundance: .; CDR3nt: TGTGCCAGCCGATCGCAGGGCCCCACTGAAGCTTTCTTT; CDR3aa: CASRSQGPTEAFF
v_gene: TRBV6-6; len: 14; j_gene: TRBJ2-7; d_gene: TRBD2; abundance: .; CDR3nt: TGTGCCAGCAGGGGACTAGCGGGAGGCTACGAGCAGTACTTC; CDR3aa: CASRGLAGGYEQYF
v_gene: TRBV29-1; len: 12; j_gene: TRBJ2-3; d_gene: .; abundance: .; CDR3nt: TGCAGCGTCGCAGGGGCCACAGATACGCAGTATTTT; CDR3aa: CSVAGATDTQYF
v_gene: TRBV4-3; len: 15; j_gene: TRBJ2-3; d_gene: .; abundance: .; CDR3nt: TGCGCCAGCAGCCAAGATACGGTTAGCACAGATACGCAGTATTTT; CDR3aa: CASSQDTVSTDTQYF
v_gene: TRBV6-5; len: 15; j_gene: TRBJ1-2; d_gene: .; abundance: .; CDR3nt: TGTGCCAGCAGGCCGGGGGGGCAGGCGACCTATGGCTACACCTTC; CDR3aa: CASRPGGQATYGYTF
v_gene: TRBV5-1; len: 13; j_gene: TRBJ2-5; d_gene: .; abundance: .; CDR3nt: TGCGCCAGCAGCTTGGGGACCGGGGAGACCCAGTACTTC; CDR3aa: CASSLGTGETQYF
v_gene: TRBV6-5; len: 16; j_gene: TRBJ2-2; d_gene: TRBD2; abundance: .; CDR3nt: TGTGCCAGCAGTTTACTCAGCCAGCGGGAAACCGGGGAGCTGTTTTTT; CDR3aa: CASSLLSQRETGELFF
v_gene: TRBV7-9; len: 15; j_gene: TRBJ2-1; d_gene: TRBD2; abundance: .; CDR3nt: TGTGCCAGCAGCTTGGGCGGGAGGGCCTCCTTGCTGCAGTTCTTC; CDR3aa: CASSLGGRASLLQFF
v_gene: TRBV7-2; len: 13; j_gene: TRBJ2-1; d_gene: .; abundance: .; CDR3nt: TGTGCCAGCAGCTCGGCCGGCTACAATGAGCAGTTCTTC; CDR3aa: CASSSAGYNEQFF
v_gene: TRBV7-3; len: 16; j_gene: TRBJ2-1; d_gene: TRBD2; abundance: few; CDR3nt: TGTGCCAGCAGCCCGACTAGCGGGAGACAAGACAATGAGCAGTTCTTC; CDR3aa: CASSPTSGRQDNEQFF
v_gene: TRBV5-1; len: 15; j_gene: TRBJ2-1; d_gene: TRBD2; abundance: .; CDR3nt: TGCGCCAGCAGCTCCGGGACTAGCGGATACAATGAGCAGTTCTTC; CDR3aa: CASSSGTSGYNEQFF
v_gene: TRBV10-3; len: 13; j_gene: TRBJ2-7; d_gene: TRBD1; abundance: .; CDR3nt: TGTGCCATCAGGGGACAGAGCTCCTACGAGCAGTACTTC; CDR3aa: CAIRGQSSYEQYF
v_gene: TRBV27; len: 13; j_gene: TRBJ1-2; d_gene: .; abundance: few; CDR3nt: TGTGCCAGCAGTCCGGGACAAGGCTATGGCTACACCTTC; CDR3aa: CASSPGQGYGYTF
v_gene: TRBV18; len: 19; j_gene: TRBJ2-1; d_gene: TRBD2; abundance: once; CDR3nt: TGTGCCAGCTCACCGCAAACTCCCCTCGCGGGAGGGTTACTCAATGAGCAGTTCTTC; CDR3aa: CASSPQTPLAGGLLNEQFF
v_gene: TRBV12-2; len: 12; j_gene: TRBJ2-1; d_gene: .; abundance: .; CDR3nt: TGTGCAAGTCGCTTGACCCTCAATGAGCAGTTCTTC; CDR3aa: CASRLTLNEQFF
v_gene: TRBV4-2; len: 16; j_gene: TRBJ1-5; d_gene: .; abundance: few; CDR3nt: TGTGCCAGCAGCCAAGTTTCAGCCGAGGGCAATCAGCCCCAGCATTTT; CDR3aa: CASSQVSAEGNQPQHF
v_gene: TRBV7-2; len: 14; j_gene: TRBJ2-1; d_gene: TRBD2; abundance: few; CDR3nt: TGTGCCAGCAGCCTTTTCGGGAGGGCCGATGAGCAGTTCTTC; CDR3aa: CASSLFGRADEQFF
v_gene: TRBV29-1; len: 16; j_gene: TRBJ2-1; d_gene: TRBD2; abundance: .; CDR3nt: TGCAGCGTACTGACTAGCGGGAGATCCACCTACAATGAGCAGTTCTTC; CDR3aa: CSVLTSGRSTYNEQFF
v_gene: TRBV4-1; len: 14; j_gene: TRBJ2-5; d_gene: .; abundance: .; CDR3nt: TGCGCCAGCAGCCGTCAGGGTTGGGGAGAGACCCAGTACTTC; CDR3aa: CASSRQGWGETQYF
v_gene: TRBV29-1; len: 11; j_gene: TRBJ2-5; d_gene: .; abundance: .; CDR3nt: TGCAGCGTCTATCATCGGGAGACCCAGTACTTC; CDR3aa: CSVYHRETQYF
v_gene: TRBV5-6; len: 12; j_gene: TRBJ1-5; d_gene: .; abundance: .; CDR3nt: TGTGCCAGCAGCTTACAGCAGGGGCCCCAGCATTTT; CDR3aa: CASSLQQGPQHF
v_gene: TRBV7-2; len: 15; j_gene: TRBJ2-7; d_gene: TRBD1; abundance: .; CDR3nt: TGTGCCAGCAGCTTAGGGGCCGGGACAGGGTGGGAGCAGTACTTC; CDR3aa: CASSLGAGTGWEQYF
v_gene: TRBV15; len: 13; j_gene: TRBJ1-6; d_gene: .; abundance: few; CDR3nt: TGTGCCACCAGCAGAGGGAGGGGTTCACCCCTCCACTTT; CDR3aa: CATSRGRGSPLHF
v_gene: TRBV25-1; len: 14; j_gene: TRBJ2-3; d_gene: .; abundance: .; CDR3nt: TGTGCCACCCAATCAAAAGCTAGCACAGATACGCAGTATTTT; CDR3aa: CATQSKASTDTQYF
v_gene: TRBV27; len: 13; j_gene: TRBJ2-3; d_gene: .; abundance: .; CDR3nt: TGTGCCACAACCCGGCAGGGCACAGATACGCAGTATTTT; CDR3aa: CATTRQGTDTQYF
v_gene: TRBV7-9; len: 15; j_gene: TRBJ1-3; d_gene: .; abundance: .; CDR3nt: TGTGCCAGCATCTCGGACTTCTACTCTGGAAACACCATATATTTT; CDR3aa: CASISDFYSGNTIYF
v_gene: TRBV30; len: 14; j_gene: TRBJ2-1; d_gene: TRBD1; abundance: few; CDR3nt: TGTGCCTGGAGGGTGACAGGGAATTTGAATGAGCAGTTCTTC; CDR3aa: CAWRVTGNLNEQFF